This TCR beta chain was profiled in a study of CD8 T cells in ankylosing spondylitis. The study, taken as a whole, reports: Ankylosing spondylitis blood appeared to carry a characteristic TCR beta motif of several highly homologous variants. Earlier literature documents some of the motif variants in reactive arthritis synovial fluid and blood.

Notes on this clonotype: Antigen: not known.

With molecular barcodes, quantitative 5'-RACE was used to make the TCR beta libraries. One entry per CDR3 protein results from TCRdb running MiXCR on the 5' RACE reads. The table records 650,000 to 800,000 distinct CDR3 sequences, under 20% of them present only once. V was clipped by 1 base and J by 4 bases; unmatched bases: 3. CDR1 and CDR2 from the germline V gene are MGHRA and YSYEKL. The CDR3 loop spans 14 amino acids. The specimen was blood, either unsorted or a sorted T cell fraction (not recorded which). This chain uses TRBV4-1 with TRBJ2-5; 7 nucleotides match TRBD2. This receptor was obtained from a male donor with ankylosing spondylitis. CDR3 DNA: TGCGCCAGCAGCCAAGCAAGCGGGACAGAGACCCAGTACTTC. This gives the protein CASSQASGTETQYF.